This T cell receptor (beta chain) came from a study of cytomegalovirus exposure and HLA in healthy donors. Study conclusions and caveats: The later analysis indicated that the majority of CMV-associated TCR beta chains appeared HLA-restricted.

The germline gives CDR1 SGHTA, CDR2 FQGTGA. CDR3 size: 15 residues. With 5 bases removed from V and 6 bases from J, the gap between germline ends came to 19 bases. PCR primers comprised 60 Vbeta and 13 Jbeta primers. TCRdb keeps only in-frame clones here, not all; method: immunoSEQ multiplex PCR. The table has more than 150,000 clones, more than 75% seen once. As regards this clone: What it recognizes is unknown.

When sampled, the donors appeared nominally healthy, though they likely had unrecorded immune exposures. This receptor was identified in a male donor in good health and CMV-seronegative. Sequencing was carried out using PBMCs. The J gene is TRBJ1-1, the V gene TRBV7-3, with D perhaps TRBD1 (5 bases). In DNA, the CDR3 is TGTGCCAGCAGCCCAACAGGACCCCCGGGCCCTGAAGCTTTCTTT. Its translation is CASSPTGPPGPEAFF.